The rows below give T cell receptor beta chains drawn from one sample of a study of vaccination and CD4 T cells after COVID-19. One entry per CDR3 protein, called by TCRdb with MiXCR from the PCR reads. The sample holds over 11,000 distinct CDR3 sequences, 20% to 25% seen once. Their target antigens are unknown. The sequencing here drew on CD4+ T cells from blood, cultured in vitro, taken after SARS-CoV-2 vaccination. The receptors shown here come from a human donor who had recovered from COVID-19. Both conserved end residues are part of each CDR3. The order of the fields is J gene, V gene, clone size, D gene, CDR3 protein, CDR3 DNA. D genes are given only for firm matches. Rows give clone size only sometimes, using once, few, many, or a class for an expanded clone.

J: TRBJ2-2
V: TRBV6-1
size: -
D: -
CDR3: CASSGGGAGTGELFF
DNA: TGTGCCAGCAGTGGGGGGGGGGCGGGCACCGGGGAGCTGTTTTTT

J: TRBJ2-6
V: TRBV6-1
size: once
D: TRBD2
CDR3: CASSQMLGRGGANALTF
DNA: TGTGCCAGCAGTCAAATGCTCGGGAGGGGTGGGGCCAACGCCCTGACTTTC

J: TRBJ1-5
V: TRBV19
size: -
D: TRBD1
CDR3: CATLRTGDTFNQPQHF
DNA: TGTGCCACCCTAAGGACAGGAGACACCTTCAATCAGCCCCAGCATTTT

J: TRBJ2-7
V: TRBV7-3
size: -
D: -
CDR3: CASTALGVDEQYF
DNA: TGTGCCAGCACCGCTCTAGGGGTAGACGAGCAGTACTTC

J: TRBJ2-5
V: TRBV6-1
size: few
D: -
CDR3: CASREALGAGQETQYF
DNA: TGTGCCAGCAGGGAAGCGCTAGGGGCGGGCCAAGAGACCCAGTACTTC

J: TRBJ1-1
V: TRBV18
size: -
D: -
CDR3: CASSQTAGGEAFF
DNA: TGTGCCAGCTCACAAACAGCGGGAGGTGAAGCTTTCTTT

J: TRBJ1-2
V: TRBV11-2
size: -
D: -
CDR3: CASSLDLRTDGYTF
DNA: TGTGCCAGCAGCTTAGATCTACGGACAGATGGCTACACCTTC

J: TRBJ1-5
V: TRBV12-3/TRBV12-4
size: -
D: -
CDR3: CASSLYGAGEYSNQPQHF
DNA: TGTGCCAGCAGTTTATATGGTGCCGGGGAGTATAGCAATCAGCCCCAGCATTTT

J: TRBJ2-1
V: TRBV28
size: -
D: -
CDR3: CASSLQGTEQFF
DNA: TGTGCCAGCAGCCTCCAGGGAACTGAGCAGTTCTTC

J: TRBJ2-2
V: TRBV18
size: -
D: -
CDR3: CASSERGHSPTGELFF
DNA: TGTGCCAGCTCAGAAAGGGGCCACAGCCCCACCGGGGAGCTGTTTTTT

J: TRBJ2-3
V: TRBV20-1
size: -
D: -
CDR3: CSARDFGGTDTQYF
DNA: TGCAGTGCTAGAGATTTCGGGGGCACAGATACGCAGTATTTT

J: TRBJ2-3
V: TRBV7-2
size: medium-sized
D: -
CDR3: CASSRGRSEFGTDTQYF
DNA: TGTGCCAGCAGCCGCGGCCGGTCGGAGTTTGGCACAGATACGCAGTATTTT

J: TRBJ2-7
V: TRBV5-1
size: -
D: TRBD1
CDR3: CASSFGQGYYEQYF
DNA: TGCGCCAGCAGCTTCGGACAGGGTTACTACGAGCAGTACTTC

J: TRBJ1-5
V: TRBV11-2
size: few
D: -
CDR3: CASSLAPLNQPQHF
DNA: TGTGCCAGCAGCTTAGCACCCCTCAATCAGCCCCAGCATTTT

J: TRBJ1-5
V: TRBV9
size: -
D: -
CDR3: CASSVTGTHNQPQHF
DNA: TGTGCCAGCAGCGTAACCGGGACACACAATCAGCCCCAGCATTTT

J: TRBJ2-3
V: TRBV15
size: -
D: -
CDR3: CATSRDRDRGPLVTQYF
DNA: TGTGCCACCAGCAGAGATCGAGACCGGGGGCCTTTAGTTACGCAGTATTTT

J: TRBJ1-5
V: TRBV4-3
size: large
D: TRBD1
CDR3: CASSQDRPGGGSGKPQHF
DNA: TGCGCCAGCAGCCAAGATCGGCCAGGGGGCGGTTCAGGCAAGCCCCAGCATTTT

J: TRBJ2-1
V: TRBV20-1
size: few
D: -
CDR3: CSATTPTGSSYNEQFF
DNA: TGCAGTGCTACCACCCCGACAGGAAGCTCCTACAATGAGCAGTTCTTC

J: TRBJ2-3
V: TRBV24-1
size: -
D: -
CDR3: CATSATGSTDTQYF
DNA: TGTGCCACCAGTGCGACAGGAAGCACAGATACGCAGTATTTT

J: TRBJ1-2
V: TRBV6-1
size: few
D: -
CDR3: CASRNRVRSGYTF
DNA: TGTGCCAGCAGAAACAGGGTGAGGAGCGGCTACACCTTC

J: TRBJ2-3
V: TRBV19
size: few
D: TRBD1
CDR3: CASSIALTGGSTDTQYF
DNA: TGTGCCAGTAGTATTGCCCTGACAGGGGGGTCGACAGATACGCAGTATTTT

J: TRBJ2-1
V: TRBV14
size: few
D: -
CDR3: CASSQLGTYNEQFF
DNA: TGTGCCAGCAGCCAATTGGGCACCTACAATGAGCAGTTCTTC

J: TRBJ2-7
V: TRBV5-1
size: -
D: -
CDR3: CASSLARDGLSWEQYF
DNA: TGCGCCAGCAGCTTGGCAAGGGACGGCCTGTCTTGGGAGCAGTACTTC

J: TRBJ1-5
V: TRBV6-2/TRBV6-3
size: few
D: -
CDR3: CASTGTTGNQPQHF
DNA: TGTGCCAGCACCGGGACGACAGGCAATCAGCCCCAGCATTTT

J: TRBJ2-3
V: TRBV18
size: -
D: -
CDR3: CASSSTDTQYF
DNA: TGTGCCAGCTCGTCCACAGATACGCAGTATTTT

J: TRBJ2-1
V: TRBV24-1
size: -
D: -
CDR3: CATSDFTPSSYNEQFF
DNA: TGTGCCACCAGTGATTTCACCCCGAGCTCCTACAATGAGCAGTTCTTC

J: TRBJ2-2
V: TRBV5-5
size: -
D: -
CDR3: CASTRTASNTGELFF
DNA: TGTGCCAGCACCCGGACAGCCTCGAACACCGGGGAGCTGTTTTTT

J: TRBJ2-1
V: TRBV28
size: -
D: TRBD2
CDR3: CASGVAGTSGRKGEQFF
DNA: TGTGCCAGCGGGGTTGCCGGGACTAGCGGGAGGAAGGGTGAGCAGTTCTTC

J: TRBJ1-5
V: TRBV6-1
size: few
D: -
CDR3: CASSRTGISNQPQHF
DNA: TGTGCCAGCAGCCGTACAGGGATTAGCAATCAGCCCCAGCATTTT

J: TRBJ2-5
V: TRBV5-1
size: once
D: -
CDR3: CASSLVPRVGETQYF
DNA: TGCGCCAGCAGCTTGGTACCGAGGGTGGGGGAGACCCAGTACTTC

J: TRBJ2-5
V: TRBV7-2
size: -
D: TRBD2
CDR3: CASSETGLAGGSETQYF
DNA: TGTGCCAGCAGCGAAACAGGACTAGCGGGAGGTTCGGAGACCCAGTACTTC

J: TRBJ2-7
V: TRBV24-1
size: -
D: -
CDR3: CATSAGLFYEQYF
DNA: TGTGCCACCAGTGCGGGCCTCTTTTACGAGCAGTACTTC

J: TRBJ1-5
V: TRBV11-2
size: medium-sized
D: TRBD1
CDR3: CASSLGQGPNQPQHF
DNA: TGTGCCAGCAGCCTGGGACAGGGCCCCAATCAGCCCCAGCATTTT

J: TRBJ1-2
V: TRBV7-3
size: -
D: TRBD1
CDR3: CASSPQTGLGADGYTF
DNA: TGTGCCAGCAGCCCGCAGACAGGGCTGGGGGCGGATGGCTACACCTTC

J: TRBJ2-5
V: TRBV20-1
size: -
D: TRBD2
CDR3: CSARGGTSGQETQYF
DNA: TGCAGTGCTAGAGGAGGGACTAGCGGACAAGAGACCCAGTACTTC